The clone carrying this T cell receptor (beta chain) has at least ten counts. Its antigen is unknown. The data originate from a study of Graves' ophthalmopathy and Graves' hyperthyroidism. Findings of the study overall: A classifier, a 13-signature model, separated ophthalmopathy from stable hyperthyroidism with approximately 87% sensitivity and 75% to 83% specificity.

RNA transcripts served as template for amplifying TCR beta CDR3 sequences. RT-PCR with HTBI primers came first, then second-round multiplex PCR. TCRdb used MiXCR to reprocess the multiplex PCR reads, holding one entry per CDR3 protein. The table lists roughly 500,000 distinct CDR3 sequences, approximately 15% of them singletons. The V gene lost 8 bases and the J gene lost 3 bases, with 13 bases spanning the gap. There are 14 residues in the CDR3. Germline assignment: CDR1 MRHNA and CDR2 SNTAGT. The diagnosis was founded upon clinical symptoms, serum thyroxine, TRAb, thyroid ultrasound and orbital computed tomography.

This clonotype originated in a woman aged 25 to 45 with Graves' ophthalmopathy. Sequenced: blood. The V gene is TRBV6-4, the J gene TRBJ2-2; D is perhaps TRBD2 (6 bases). Here the CDR3 reads CASGQSGDTGELFF. The CDR3 DNA reads as TGTGCCAGCGGTCAATCGGGGGACACCGGGGAGCTGTTTTTT.